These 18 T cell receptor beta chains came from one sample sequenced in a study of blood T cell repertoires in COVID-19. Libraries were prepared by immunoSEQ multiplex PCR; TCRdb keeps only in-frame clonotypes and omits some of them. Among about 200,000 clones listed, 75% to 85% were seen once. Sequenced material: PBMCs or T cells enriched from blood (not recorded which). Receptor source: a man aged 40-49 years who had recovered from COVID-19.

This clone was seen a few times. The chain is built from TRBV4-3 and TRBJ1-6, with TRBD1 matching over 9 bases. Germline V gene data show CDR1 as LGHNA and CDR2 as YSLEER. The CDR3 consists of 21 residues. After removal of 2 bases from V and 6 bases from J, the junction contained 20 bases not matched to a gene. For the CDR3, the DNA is TGCGCCAGCAGCCAACCTCGACAGAAGACGGACAGGGGTTGGGGTAATTCACCCCTCCACTTT. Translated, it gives CASSQPRQKTDRGWGNSPLHF.

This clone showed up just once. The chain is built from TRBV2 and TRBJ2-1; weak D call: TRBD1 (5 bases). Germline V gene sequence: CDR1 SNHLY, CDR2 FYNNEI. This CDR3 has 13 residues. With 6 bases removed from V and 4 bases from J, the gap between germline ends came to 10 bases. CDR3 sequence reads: CASRGVGYNEQFF. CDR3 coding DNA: TGTGCCAGCAGAGGGGTTGGTTACAATGAGCAGTTCTTC.

The CDR3 spells CASRFTSGNNEQFF. The CDR3 region has the DNA TGTGCCAGCAGATTTACTAGCGGGAATAATGAGCAGTTCTTC. The gene calls are TRBV7-2 and TRBJ2-1; 10 positions agree with TRBD2. V trimming: 6 bases; J trimming: 7 bases; junction bases outside the gene matches: 6. The CDR3 loop spans 14 amino acids. In germline, CDR1 is SGHTA, CDR2 FQGNSA.

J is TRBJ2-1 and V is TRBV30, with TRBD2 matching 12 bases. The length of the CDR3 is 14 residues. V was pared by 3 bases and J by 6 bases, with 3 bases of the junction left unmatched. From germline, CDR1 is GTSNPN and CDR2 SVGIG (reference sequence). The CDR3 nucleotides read TGTGCCTGGAGGACTAGCGGGAGATTCAATGAGCAGTTCTTC. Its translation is CAWRTSGRFNEQFF.

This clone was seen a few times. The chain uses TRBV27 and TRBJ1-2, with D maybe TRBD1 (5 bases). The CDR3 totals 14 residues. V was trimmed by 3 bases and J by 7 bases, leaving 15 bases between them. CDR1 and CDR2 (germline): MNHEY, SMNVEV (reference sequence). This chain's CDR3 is CASSFRGGEGGYTF. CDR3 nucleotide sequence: TGTGCCAGCAGTTTTCGTGGGGGGGAGGGTGGCTACACCTTC.

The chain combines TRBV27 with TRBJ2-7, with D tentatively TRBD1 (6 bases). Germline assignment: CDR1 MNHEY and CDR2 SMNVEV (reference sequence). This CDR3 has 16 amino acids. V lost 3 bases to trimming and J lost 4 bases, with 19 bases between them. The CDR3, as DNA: TGTGCCAGCAGTTTGGGGGCCCAGCCGGGGCTTTACGAGCAGTACTTC. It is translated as CASSLGAQPGLYEQYF.

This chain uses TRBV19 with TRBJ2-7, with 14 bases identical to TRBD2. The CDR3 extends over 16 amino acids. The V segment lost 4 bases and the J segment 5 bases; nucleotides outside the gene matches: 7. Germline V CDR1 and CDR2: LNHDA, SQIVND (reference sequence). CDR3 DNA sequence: TGTGCCAGTAGTAGGGGACTAGCGGGAGAAAGGGACGAGCAGTACGTC. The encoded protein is CASSRGLAGERDEQYV.

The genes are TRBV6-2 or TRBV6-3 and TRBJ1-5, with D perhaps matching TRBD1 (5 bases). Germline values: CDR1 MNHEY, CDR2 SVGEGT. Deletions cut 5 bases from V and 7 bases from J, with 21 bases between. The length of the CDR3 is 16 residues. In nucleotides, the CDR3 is TGTGCCAGCAGTCGTACCCAGGGCCGCGAGGAACAGCCCCAGCATTTT. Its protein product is CASSRTQGREEQPQHF.

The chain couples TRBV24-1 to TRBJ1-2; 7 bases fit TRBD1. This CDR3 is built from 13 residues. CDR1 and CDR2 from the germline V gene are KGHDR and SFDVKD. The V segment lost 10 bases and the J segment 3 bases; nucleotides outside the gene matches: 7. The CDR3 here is CATRDRVDYGYTF. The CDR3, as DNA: TGTGCCACTCGAGACAGGGTTGACTATGGCTACACCTTC.

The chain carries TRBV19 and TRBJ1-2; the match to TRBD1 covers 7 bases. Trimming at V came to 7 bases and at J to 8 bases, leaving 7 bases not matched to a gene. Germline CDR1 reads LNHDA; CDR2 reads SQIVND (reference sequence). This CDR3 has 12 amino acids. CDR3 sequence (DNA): TGTGCCAGTATGGCAGGGGGAGGAGGCTACACCTTC. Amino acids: CASMAGGGGYTF.

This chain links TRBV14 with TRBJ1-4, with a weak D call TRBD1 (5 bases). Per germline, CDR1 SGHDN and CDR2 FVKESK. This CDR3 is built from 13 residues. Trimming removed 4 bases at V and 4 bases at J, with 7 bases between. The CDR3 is CASSRGINEKLFF. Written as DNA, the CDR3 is TGTGCCAGCAGCCGGGGCATTAATGAAAAACTGTTTTTT.

The CDR3 nucleotides read TGTGCCAGCAGCTTAGTCGCGGGAGGAAGGGAAGAGACCCAGTACTTC. Protein product: CASSLVAGGREETQYF. This chain uses TRBV7-2 with TRBJ2-5; 8 bases match TRBD2. The junction had 7 bases not matched to a gene; V was cut back by 1 base and J by 3 bases. The CDR3 extends over 16 amino acids. Germline values: CDR1 SGHTA, CDR2 FQGNSA.

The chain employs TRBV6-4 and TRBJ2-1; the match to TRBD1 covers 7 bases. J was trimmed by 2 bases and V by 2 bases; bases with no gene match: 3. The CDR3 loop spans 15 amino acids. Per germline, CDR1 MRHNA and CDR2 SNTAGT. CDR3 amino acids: CASSDRQGAYNEQFF. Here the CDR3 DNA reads TGTGCCAGCAGTGACAGGCAGGGGGCCTACAATGAGCAGTTCTTC.

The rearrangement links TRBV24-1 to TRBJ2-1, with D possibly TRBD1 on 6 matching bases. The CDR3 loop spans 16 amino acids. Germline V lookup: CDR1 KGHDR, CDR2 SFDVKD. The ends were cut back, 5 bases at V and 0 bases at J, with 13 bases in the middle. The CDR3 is CATSGGQLSSYNEQFF. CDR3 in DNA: TGTGCCACCAGTGGCGGACAGTTGAGCTCCTACAATGAGCAGTTCTTC.

The CDR3 sequence: CASSFDGTGNGYTF. In DNA form, the CDR3 reads TGCGCCAGCAGCTTCGATGGGACAGGGAACGGCTACACCTTC. This chain joins TRBV5-1 and TRBJ1-2, with TRBD1 matching over 9 bases. The junction had 7 bases not matched to a gene; V was cut back by 2 bases and J by 8 bases. CDR1 SGHRS and CDR2 YFSETQ come from the germline V gene. This CDR3 is 14 amino acids long.

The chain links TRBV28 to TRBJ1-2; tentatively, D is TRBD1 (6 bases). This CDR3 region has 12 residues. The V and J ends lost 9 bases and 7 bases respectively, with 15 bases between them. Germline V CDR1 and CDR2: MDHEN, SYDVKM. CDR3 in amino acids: CASSSRGFGYTF. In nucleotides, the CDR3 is TGTGCCAGTTCAAGTAGGGGGTTTGGCTACACCTTC.

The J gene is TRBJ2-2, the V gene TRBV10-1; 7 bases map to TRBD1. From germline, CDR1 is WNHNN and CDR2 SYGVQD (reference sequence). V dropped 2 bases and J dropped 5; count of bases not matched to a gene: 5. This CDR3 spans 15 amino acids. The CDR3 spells CASSERDSSTGELFF. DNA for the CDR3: TGCGCCAGCAGTGAGCGGGACAGCTCTACCGGGGAGCTGTTTTTT.

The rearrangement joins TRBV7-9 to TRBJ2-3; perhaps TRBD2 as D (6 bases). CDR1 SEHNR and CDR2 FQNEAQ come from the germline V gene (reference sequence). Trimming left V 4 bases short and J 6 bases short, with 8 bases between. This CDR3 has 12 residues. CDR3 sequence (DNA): TGTGCCAGCAGCTCGACTAGGGATACGCAGTATTTT. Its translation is CASSSTRDTQYF.